A selection of T cell receptor beta chains follows, all from one sample in a study of shared clonotypes between healthy human individuals. Assay: immunoSEQ multiplex PCR; the TCRdb copy retains only in-frame clones and omits some. The sample consists of roughly 2.1 million clones, roughly 91% of them appearing once. The sample comprised naive CD8+ T cells from PBMCs. Receptor source: a man aged 18 to 30 in good health. Some clones in this sample may be carry-over from other donors' samples. CDR3s include the opening cysteine and the closing phenylalanine or tryptophan. A D gene is named only where the DNA matches it firmly. Some rows mark clone size as missing; the rest say once, few, many or name a class of expanded clone.

CDR3: CASSASAYEQYF
DNA: TGCGCCAGCAGTGCTAGCGCCTACGAGCAGTACTTC
J: TRBJ2-7
size: -
D: -
V: TRBV10-1

CDR3: CASSSWTSGSLGLSSGANVLTF
DNA: TGTGCCAGCAGTTCATGGACTAGCGGGAGCTTGGGACTTAGCTCTGGGGCCAACGTCCTGACTTTC
J: TRBJ2-6
size: -
D: TRBD2
V: TRBV28

CDR3: CASSLLQGHAKYEQYF
DNA: TGTGCCAGCAGCTTACTTCAAGGCCACGCGAAATACGAGCAGTACTTC
J: TRBJ2-7
size: -
D: -
V: TRBV7-9

CDR3: CASRTGSGKNYNEQFF
DNA: TGTGCCAGCAGGACCGGGAGTGGAAAGAACTACAATGAGCAGTTCTTC
J: TRBJ2-1
size: -
D: -
V: TRBV6-6

CDR3: CASKELAGGPRNEQFF
DNA: TGTGCCAGCAAAGAGTTGGCGGGAGGGCCTCGGAATGAGCAGTTCTTC
J: TRBJ2-1
size: -
D: TRBD2
V: TRBV11-2

CDR3: CASSLVGGTYEQYF
DNA: TGTGCCAGCAGCTTAGTCGGGGGCACCTACGAGCAGTACTTC
J: TRBJ2-7
size: -
D: -
V: TRBV7-9

CDR3: CASSGLASRTDTQYF
DNA: TGTGCCAGCAGTGGACTAGCATCCCGCACAGATACGCAGTATTTT
J: TRBJ2-3
size: -
D: TRBD2
V: TRBV2

CDR3: CASSLGVAGVTDTQYF
DNA: TGTGCCAGCAGCTTAGGGGTAGCGGGAGTTACAGATACGCAGTATTTT
J: TRBJ2-3
size: -
D: TRBD2
V: TRBV7-9

CDR3: CASSSQGAWEQYF
DNA: TGTGCCAGCAGTTCTCAGGGGGCTTGGGAGCAGTACTTC
J: TRBJ2-5
size: -
D: TRBD1
V: TRBV13

CDR3: CASRAGPTYNEQFF
DNA: TGTGCCTCTCGGGCGGGGCCTACCTACAATGAGCAGTTCTTC
J: TRBJ2-1
size: -
D: -
V: TRBV6-6

CDR3: CASSSGQGNQPQHF
DNA: TGTGCCAGCAGCTCCGGACAGGGCAATCAGCCCCAGCATTTT
J: TRBJ1-5
size: -
D: TRBD1
V: TRBV7-8

CDR3: CASSVGGGPELFF
DNA: TGTGCCAGCAGCGTAGGTGGAGGTCCAGAGCTGTTTTTT
J: TRBJ2-2
size: -
D: -
V: TRBV9

CDR3: CASSLGSGSPHEQFF
DNA: TGTGCCAGCAGCTTGGGTAGCGGGAGTCCCCATGAGCAGTTCTTC
J: TRBJ2-1
size: once
D: TRBD2
V: TRBV5-4

CDR3: CASRGDRANTEAFF
DNA: TGTGCCAGCAGGGGTGACAGGGCGAACACTGAAGCTTTCTTT
J: TRBJ1-1
size: -
D: TRBD1
V: TRBV6-5

CDR3: CASSLAITGQNNEQFF
DNA: TGTGCCAGCAGCTTAGCGATAACAGGGCAAAACAATGAGCAGTTCTTC
J: TRBJ2-1
size: -
D: -
V: TRBV7-6

CDR3: CASSSRDSPYNEQFF
DNA: TGTGCCAGCAGCTCCCGGGACTCCCCCTACAATGAGCAGTTCTTC
J: TRBJ2-1
size: -
D: -
V: TRBV7-2

CDR3: CASRDSSTQETQYF
DNA: TGTGCCAGCAGGGACAGTAGCACCCAAGAGACCCAGTACTTC
J: TRBJ2-5
size: -
D: -
V: TRBV28

CDR3: CASSPGLAGGVYNEQFF
DNA: TGTGCCAGCAGCCCCGGACTAGCGGGAGGGGTCTACAATGAGCAGTTCTTC
J: TRBJ2-1
size: -
D: TRBD2
V: TRBV7-2

CDR3: CASSALGTDTQYF
DNA: TGTGCCAGCAGTGCCCTTGGCACAGATACGCAGTATTTT
J: TRBJ2-3
size: -
D: -
V: TRBV27

CDR3: CAWSGDRGSYNEQFF
DNA: TGTGCCTGGAGTGGCGACAGGGGCTCCTACAATGAGCAGTTCTTC
J: TRBJ2-1
size: -
D: TRBD1
V: TRBV30

CDR3: CAIGGLDRAAVGSYNEQFF
DNA: TGTGCCATCGGGGGATTGGACAGGGCGGCCGTGGGGTCCTACAATGAGCAGTTCTTC
J: TRBJ2-1
size: once
D: TRBD1
V: TRBV10-3

CDR3: CASSNPGSDTDTQYF
DNA: TGTGCCAGCAGTAACCCCGGGAGCGACACAGATACGCAGTATTTT
J: TRBJ2-3
size: once
D: -
V: TRBV6-4

CDR3: CASSWGERGRTDTQYF
DNA: TGCGCCAGCAGCTGGGGAGAGCGGGGGCGCACAGATACGCAGTATTTT
J: TRBJ2-3
size: -
D: TRBD2
V: TRBV5-1

CDR3: CASSPRGGDQPQHF
DNA: TGTGCCAGCAGTCCCAGAGGGGGCGATCAGCCCCAGCATTTT
J: TRBJ1-5
size: few
D: TRBD1
V: TRBV27

CDR3: CASSRGTGAKNIQYF
DNA: TGTGCCAGCAGCCGAGGTACAGGGGCTAAAAACATTCAGTACTTC
J: TRBJ2-4
size: -
D: TRBD1
V: TRBV7-6

CDR3: CASSQEEVVAGKNYEQYF
DNA: TGCGCCAGCAGCCAAGAGGAGGTTGTAGCGGGAAAAAACTACGAGCAGTACTTC
J: TRBJ2-7
size: -
D: TRBD2
V: TRBV4-1

CDR3: CASSFYNWNEQFF
DNA: TGTGCCAGCAGTTTTTATAATTGGAATGAGCAGTTCTTC
J: TRBJ2-1
size: -
D: -
V: TRBV2

CDR3: CASSWGGTTEAFF
DNA: TGTGCCAGCAGCTGGGGGGGGACCACTGAAGCTTTCTTT
J: TRBJ1-1
size: -
D: -
V: TRBV6-6

CDR3: CASSPGAYGVTDTQYF
DNA: TGTGCCAGCAGCCCGGGGGCATACGGGGTTACAGATACGCAGTATTTT
J: TRBJ2-3
size: -
D: -
V: TRBV9

CDR3: CASSILPGQGPSGANVLTF
DNA: TGTGCCAGCAGTATCCTCCCGGGACAGGGGCCCTCTGGGGCCAACGTCCTGACTTTC
J: TRBJ2-6
size: -
D: TRBD1
V: TRBV27

CDR3: CAWSLGHAGELFF
DNA: TGTGCCTGGAGTTTAGGGCACGCCGGGGAGCTGTTTTTT
J: TRBJ2-2
size: once
D: -
V: TRBV30

CDR3: CASSQERTGQGYAGYTF
DNA: TGCGCCAGCAGCCAAGAAAGGACGGGACAGGGGTATGCGGGCTACACCTTC
J: TRBJ1-2
size: -
D: TRBD1
V: TRBV4-1

CDR3: CASSPDSRSRVYEQYF
DNA: TGTGCCAGCAGCCCCGACAGCCGCTCAAGGGTCTACGAGCAGTACTTC
J: TRBJ2-7
size: -
D: -
V: TRBV21-1